This T cell receptor (beta chain) was captured by sequencing in a study of blood T cell repertoires in COVID-19. TCRdb's copy holds only in-frame clones and misses some; the assay was immunoSEQ multiplex PCR. The sample holds around 100,000 clones, roughly four fifths seen once. This CDR3 is 14 amino acids long. Germline V CDR1 and CDR2: SGHRS, YFSETQ. Trimming took 4 bases from V and 5 from J; bases not matched to a gene: 4. Input material: peripheral blood. This TCR came from a human donor in a cohort sampled during active COVID-19. This chain uses TRBV5-1 with TRBJ1-4; 8 nucleotides match TRBD1. The CDR3 reads CASSQGQVNEKLFF. CDR3 coding DNA: TGCGCCAGCAGCCAGGGACAGGTCAATGAAAAACTGTTTTTT.